This T cell receptor (beta chain) is drawn from a study of immune evolution from preneoplasia to lung adenocarcinoma (dated by TCRdb to about 2021). Context from the whole study: HLA loss of heterozygosity was observed in approximately 7%, 15% and 30% of AIS, MIA and ADC lesions, respectively, and was not observed in any AAH lesions. The study combined immune gene expression, TCR sequencing and multiplex immunofluorescence to profile immune contexture across lung adenocarcinoma precursors and invasive adenocarcinoma. Resected precursor lesions (AAH, AIS, MIA) and invasive adenocarcinomas were compared with paired morphologically normal lung tissue. Sample size was determined by specimen availability and not by a prior power calculation. The immune data were combined with whole exome sequencing and methylation data from the same cohort of nodules. The overall cohort was made up of 45 to 60 patients with pulmonary nodules who had surgical resection. TCR sequencing data were obtained from under 55 patients. According to the study, around 110 samples went through TCR sequencing. Class I HLA alleles were inferred from exome data with POLYSOLVER, and allele-specific HLA loss was detected with LOHHLA.

Results the study describes overall, beyond this receptor: The highest clonality was observed in normal lung, whereas higher T cell density and diversity but lower clonality appeared to be present in later-stage lesions. T cell clonality was highest in KRAS-mutant nodules compared with EGFR-mutant or double wild-type lesions. Normal lung had the highest top T cell clone frequencies, and these frequencies appeared to fall progressively from AAH through AIS, MIA and invasive adenocarcinoma. The findings reflected association rather than direct causation, and larger cohorts with long-term follow-up and longitudinal biopsies were considered necessary. Because all patients came from Japan and China, whether the findings apply to Western populations was uncertain.

Measured from the cysteine to the phenylalanine, the CDR3 is 16 residues long. The DNA shown is the 48-base CDR3, in frame from base 1. The germline V gene sets CDR1 to MGHRA and CDR2 to YSYEKL. From V the trimming removes 4 bases and from J it removes 0 bases, while the gene matches leave 6 bases of the junction unaccounted for. The immunoSEQ hsTCRbeta Kit was used to sequence TCR beta CDR3 regions from DNA. The source study handled its data this way. TCR sequencing data were analysed with the ImmunoSEQ Analyzer. T cell clonality was defined as 1 minus Pielou's evenness, as computed on productive rearrangements. T cell diversity was measured with the inverse Simpson index on productive templates. T cell density was defined as TCR beta template counts normalized to usable DNA, with usable DNA estimated by amplifying and sequencing housekeeping genes. Two-sided Kruskal-Wallis tests were used to compare TCR metrics between histologic stages. Here the immuneACCESS table is served through TCRdb, limited to in-frame sequences with V and J called. Missing clones are a known gap in these copies; in checked studies unresolved V genes cover under half, and the rest lacks a known reason. V and J calls and clone size follow that table, whereas D and trimming were derived from the DNA. The sample table records about 7,500 clones; around three quarters of these occur just once. The biggest ten clones account for 2.7% of the sample.

Patients underwent resection in Japan or China between about 2013 and 2018. Two lung cancer pathologists independently confirmed the histologic diagnosis of each case on H&E slides. Macro-dissection after pathologic assessment enriched premalignant or tumor cells for nucleic acid extraction. The AllPrep DNA/RNA FFPE Kit was used to isolate DNA from FFPE tissue. On this clone: Its recognized antigen is unknown. No per-base quality is available; no much larger clone lies one base away.

Sequencing used FFPE invasive lung adenocarcinoma tissue. Per the publication, the cell subset or site label means: frankly invasive lung adenocarcinoma (ADC). This receptor was obtained from a person aged 40 to 49 with lung adenocarcinoma. The chain links TRBV4-1 with TRBJ2-4, with 7 bases aligning to TRBD2. The nucleotide sequence reads TGCGCCAGCAGCCCCTCTAGCGGACTAGCCAAAAACATTCAGTACTTC. This yields the protein CASSPSSGLAKNIQYF.